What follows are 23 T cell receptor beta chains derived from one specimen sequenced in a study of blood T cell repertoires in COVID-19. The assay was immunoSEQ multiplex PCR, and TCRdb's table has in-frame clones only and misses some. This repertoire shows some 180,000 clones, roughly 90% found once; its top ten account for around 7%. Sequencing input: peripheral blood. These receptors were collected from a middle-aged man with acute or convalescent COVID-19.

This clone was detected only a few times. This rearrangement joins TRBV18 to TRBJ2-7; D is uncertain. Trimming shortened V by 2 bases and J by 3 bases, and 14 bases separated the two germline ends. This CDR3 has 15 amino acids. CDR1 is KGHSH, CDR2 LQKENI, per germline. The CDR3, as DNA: TGTGCCAGCTCACCATCCATCCTATCCCTCTACGAGCAGTACTTC. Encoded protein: CASSPSILSLYEQYF.

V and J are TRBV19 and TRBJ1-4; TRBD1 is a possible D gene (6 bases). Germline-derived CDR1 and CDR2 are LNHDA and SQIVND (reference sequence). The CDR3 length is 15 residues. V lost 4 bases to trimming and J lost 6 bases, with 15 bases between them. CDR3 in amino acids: CASSTTGHEYEKLFF. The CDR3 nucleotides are TGTGCCAGTAGTACAACAGGGCACGAATATGAAAAACTGTTTTTT.

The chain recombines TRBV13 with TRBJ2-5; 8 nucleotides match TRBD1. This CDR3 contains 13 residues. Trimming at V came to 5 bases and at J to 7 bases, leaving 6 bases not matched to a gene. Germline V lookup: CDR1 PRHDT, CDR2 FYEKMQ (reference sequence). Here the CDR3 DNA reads TGTGCCAGCAGCACCGACAGGGGAGGGACCCAGTACTTC. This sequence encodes CASSTDRGGTQYF.

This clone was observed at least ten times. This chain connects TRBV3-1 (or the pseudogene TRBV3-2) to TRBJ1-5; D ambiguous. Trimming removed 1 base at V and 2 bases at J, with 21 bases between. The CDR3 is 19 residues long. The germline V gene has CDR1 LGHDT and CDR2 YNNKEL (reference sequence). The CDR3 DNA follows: TGTGCCAGCAGCCAAGGAGTAACAAGAAGAGGCGCTGGCAATCAGCCCCAGCATTTT. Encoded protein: CASSQGVTRRGAGNQPQHF.

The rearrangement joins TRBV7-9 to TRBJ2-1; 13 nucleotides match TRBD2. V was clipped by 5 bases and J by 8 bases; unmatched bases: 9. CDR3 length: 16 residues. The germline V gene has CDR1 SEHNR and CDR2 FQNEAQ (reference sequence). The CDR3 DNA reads TGTGCCAGCAGCCCGTGGGGACTAGCGGGGACCCATGAGCAGTTCTTC. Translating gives CASSPWGLAGTHEQFF. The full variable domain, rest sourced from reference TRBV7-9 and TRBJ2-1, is DTGVSQNPRHKITKRGQNVTFRCDPISEHNRLYWYRQTLGQGPEFLTYFQNEAQLEKSRLLSDRFSAERPKGSFSTLEIQRTEQGDSAMYLCASSPWGLAGTHEQFFGPGTRLTVL.

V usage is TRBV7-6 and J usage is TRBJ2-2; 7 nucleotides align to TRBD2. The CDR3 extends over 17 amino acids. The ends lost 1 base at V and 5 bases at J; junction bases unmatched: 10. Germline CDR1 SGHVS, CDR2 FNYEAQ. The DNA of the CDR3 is TGTGCCAGCAGCTTAGTTCCCCGGGTAGCGGGTACCGGGGAGCTGTTTTTT. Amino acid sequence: CASSLVPRVAGTGELFF.

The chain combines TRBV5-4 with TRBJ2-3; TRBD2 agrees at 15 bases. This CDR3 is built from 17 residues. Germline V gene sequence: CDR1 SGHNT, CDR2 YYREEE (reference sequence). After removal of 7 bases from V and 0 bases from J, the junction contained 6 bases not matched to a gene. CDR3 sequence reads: CASRGTSGGRSTDTQYF. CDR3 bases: TGTGCCAGCCGAGGGACTAGCGGGGGGCGTAGCACAGATACGCAGTATTTT.

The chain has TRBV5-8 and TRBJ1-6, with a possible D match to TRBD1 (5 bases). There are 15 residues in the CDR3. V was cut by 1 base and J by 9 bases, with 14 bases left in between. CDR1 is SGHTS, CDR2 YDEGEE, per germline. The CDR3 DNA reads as TGTGCCAGCAGCTTGATACGGGGGTCCGGTTCACCCCTCCACTTT. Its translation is CASSLIRGSGSPLHF.

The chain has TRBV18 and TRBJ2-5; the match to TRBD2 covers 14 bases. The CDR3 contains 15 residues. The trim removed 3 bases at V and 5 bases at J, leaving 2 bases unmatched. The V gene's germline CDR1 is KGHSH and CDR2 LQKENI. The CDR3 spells CASSPTSGGAETQYF. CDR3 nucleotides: TGTGCCAGCTCACCGACTAGCGGGGGGGCCGAGACCCAGTACTTC.

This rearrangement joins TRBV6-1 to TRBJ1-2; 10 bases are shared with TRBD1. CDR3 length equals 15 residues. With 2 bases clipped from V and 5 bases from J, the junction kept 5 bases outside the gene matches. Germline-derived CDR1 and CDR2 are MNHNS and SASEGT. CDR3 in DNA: TGTGCCAGCAGTGAAACCTGGGGACAGGGGTATGGCTACACCTTC. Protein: CASSETWGQGYGYTF.

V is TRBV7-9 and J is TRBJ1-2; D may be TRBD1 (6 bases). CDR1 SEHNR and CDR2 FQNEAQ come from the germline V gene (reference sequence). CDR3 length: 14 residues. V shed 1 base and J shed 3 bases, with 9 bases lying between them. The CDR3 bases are TGTGCCAGCAGCTTAGGCCCAGGGGACTATGGCTACACCTTC. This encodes CASSLGPGDYGYTF.

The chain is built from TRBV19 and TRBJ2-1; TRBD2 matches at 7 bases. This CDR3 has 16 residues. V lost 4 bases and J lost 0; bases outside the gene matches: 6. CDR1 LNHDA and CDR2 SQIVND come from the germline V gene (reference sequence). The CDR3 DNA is TGTGCCAGTAGTAGCGTGGGCGGGGGCTCCTACAATGAGCAGTTCTTC. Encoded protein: CASSSVGGGSYNEQFF.

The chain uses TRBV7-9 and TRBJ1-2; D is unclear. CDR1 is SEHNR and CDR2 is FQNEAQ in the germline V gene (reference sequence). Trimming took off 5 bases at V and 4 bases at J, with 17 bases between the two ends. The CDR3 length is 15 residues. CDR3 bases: TGTGCCAGCAGCCCAGGCGCGGGAGGGAGCTATGGCTACACCTTC. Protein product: CASSPGAGGSYGYTF.

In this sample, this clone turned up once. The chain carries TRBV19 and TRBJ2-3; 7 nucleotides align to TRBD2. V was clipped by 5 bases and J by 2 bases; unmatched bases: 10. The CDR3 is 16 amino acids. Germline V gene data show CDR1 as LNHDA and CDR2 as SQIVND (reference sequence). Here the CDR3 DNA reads TGTGCCAGTAGTTTGGTTCTAGCGGTAGCCACAGATACGCAGTATTTT. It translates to CASSLVLAVATDTQYF.

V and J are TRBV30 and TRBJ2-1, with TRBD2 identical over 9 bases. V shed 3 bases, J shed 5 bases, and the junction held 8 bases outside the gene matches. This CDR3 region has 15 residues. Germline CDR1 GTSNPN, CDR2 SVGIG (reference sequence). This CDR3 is CAWSIAGALDNEQFF. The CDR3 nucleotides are TGTGCCTGGAGCATAGCGGGGGCCCTGGACAATGAGCAGTTCTTC.

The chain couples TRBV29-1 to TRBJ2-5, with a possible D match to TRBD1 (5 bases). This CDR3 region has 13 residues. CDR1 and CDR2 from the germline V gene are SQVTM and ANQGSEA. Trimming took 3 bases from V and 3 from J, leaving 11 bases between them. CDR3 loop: CSVDQGRKETQYF. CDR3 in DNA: TGCAGCGTTGACCAGGGCCGAAAAGAGACCCAGTACTTC. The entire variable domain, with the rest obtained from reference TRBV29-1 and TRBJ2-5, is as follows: SAVISQKPSRDICQRGTSLTIQCQVDSQVTMMFWYRQQPGQSLTLIATANQGSEATYESGFVIDKFPISRPNLTFSTLTVSNMSPEDSSIYLCSVDQGRKETQYFGPGTRLLVL.

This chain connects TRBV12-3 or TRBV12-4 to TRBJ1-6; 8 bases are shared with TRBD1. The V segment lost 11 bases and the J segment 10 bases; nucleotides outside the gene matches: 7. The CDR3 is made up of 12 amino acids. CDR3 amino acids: CASGQGPSPLHF. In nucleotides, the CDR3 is TGTGCCTCAGGACAGGGCCCCTCACCCCTCCACTTT.

In DNA, the CDR3 is TGTGCCAGCAGTGAAGCGCGAAGAGGCCAGGGCCAAATCTTCTATGGCTACACCTTC. This translates into CASSEARRGQGQIFYGYTF. V gene TRBV6-1 combines with J gene TRBJ1-2, with D perhaps matching TRBD1 (5 bases). The CDR3 extends over 19 amino acids. CDR1 and CDR2 (germline): MNHNS, SASEGT. V was trimmed by 0 bases and J by 4 bases, leaving 24 bases between them.

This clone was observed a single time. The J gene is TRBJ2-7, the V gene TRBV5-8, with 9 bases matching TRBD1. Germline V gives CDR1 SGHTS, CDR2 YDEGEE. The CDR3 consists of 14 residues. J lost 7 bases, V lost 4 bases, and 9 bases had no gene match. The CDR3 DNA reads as TGTGCCAGCAGCCTGGGACAGGGCTTTAGGGAGCAGTACTTC. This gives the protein CASSLGQGFREQYF.

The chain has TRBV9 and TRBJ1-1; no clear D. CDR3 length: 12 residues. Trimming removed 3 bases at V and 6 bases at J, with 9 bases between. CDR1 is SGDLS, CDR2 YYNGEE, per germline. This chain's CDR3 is CASSGERPEAFF. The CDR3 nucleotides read TGTGCCAGCAGCGGGGAGCGGCCTGAAGCTTTCTTT. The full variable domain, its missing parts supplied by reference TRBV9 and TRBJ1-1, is DSGVTQTPKHLITATGQRVTLRCSPRSGDLSVYWYQQSLDQGLQFLIQYYNGEERAKGNILERFSAQQFPDLHSELNLSSLELGDSALYFCASSGERPEAFFGQGTRLTVV.

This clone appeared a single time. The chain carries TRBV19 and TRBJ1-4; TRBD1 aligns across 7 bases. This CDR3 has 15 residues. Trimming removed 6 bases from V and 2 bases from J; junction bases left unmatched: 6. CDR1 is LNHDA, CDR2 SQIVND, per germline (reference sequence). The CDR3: CASSTLQGTNEKLFF. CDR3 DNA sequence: TGTGCCAGTAGCACCCTACAGGGGACTAATGAAAAACTGTTTTTT. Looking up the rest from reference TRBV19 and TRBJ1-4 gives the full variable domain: DGGITQSPKYLFRKEGQNVTLSCEQNLNHDAMYWYRQDPGQGLRLIYYSQIVNDFQKGDIAEGYSVSREKKESFPLTVTSAQKNPTAFYLCASSTLQGTNEKLFFGSGTQLSVL.

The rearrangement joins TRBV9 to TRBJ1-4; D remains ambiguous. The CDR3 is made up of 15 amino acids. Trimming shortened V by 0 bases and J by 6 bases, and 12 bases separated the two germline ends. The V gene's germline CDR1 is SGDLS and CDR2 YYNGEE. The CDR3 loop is CASSVAAQRDEKLFF. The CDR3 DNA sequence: TGTGCCAGCAGCGTAGCCGCTCAACGGGATGAAAAACTGTTTTTT.

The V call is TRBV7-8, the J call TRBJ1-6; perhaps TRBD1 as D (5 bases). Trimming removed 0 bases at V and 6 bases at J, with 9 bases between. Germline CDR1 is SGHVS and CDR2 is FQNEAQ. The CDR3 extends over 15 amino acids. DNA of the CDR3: TGTGCCAGCAGCTTAGCGACAGCAATTAATTCACCCCTCCACTTT. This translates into CASSLATAINSPLHF.